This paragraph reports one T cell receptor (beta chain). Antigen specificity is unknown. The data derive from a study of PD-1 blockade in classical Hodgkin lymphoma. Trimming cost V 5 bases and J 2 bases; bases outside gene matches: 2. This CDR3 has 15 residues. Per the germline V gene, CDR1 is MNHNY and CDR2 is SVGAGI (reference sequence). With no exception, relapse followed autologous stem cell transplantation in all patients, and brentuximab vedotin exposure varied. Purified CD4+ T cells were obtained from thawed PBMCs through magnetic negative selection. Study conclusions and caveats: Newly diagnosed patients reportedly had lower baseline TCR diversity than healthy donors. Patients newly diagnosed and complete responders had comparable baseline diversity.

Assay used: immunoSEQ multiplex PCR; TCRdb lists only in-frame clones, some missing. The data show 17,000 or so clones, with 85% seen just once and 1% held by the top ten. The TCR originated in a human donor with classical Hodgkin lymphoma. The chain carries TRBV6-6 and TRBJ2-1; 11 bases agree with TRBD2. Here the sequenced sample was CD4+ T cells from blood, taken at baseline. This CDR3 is CASSLAGGPYNEQFF. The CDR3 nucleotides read TGTGCCAGCAGTCTAGCGGGGGGCCCCTACAATGAGCAGTTCTTC.